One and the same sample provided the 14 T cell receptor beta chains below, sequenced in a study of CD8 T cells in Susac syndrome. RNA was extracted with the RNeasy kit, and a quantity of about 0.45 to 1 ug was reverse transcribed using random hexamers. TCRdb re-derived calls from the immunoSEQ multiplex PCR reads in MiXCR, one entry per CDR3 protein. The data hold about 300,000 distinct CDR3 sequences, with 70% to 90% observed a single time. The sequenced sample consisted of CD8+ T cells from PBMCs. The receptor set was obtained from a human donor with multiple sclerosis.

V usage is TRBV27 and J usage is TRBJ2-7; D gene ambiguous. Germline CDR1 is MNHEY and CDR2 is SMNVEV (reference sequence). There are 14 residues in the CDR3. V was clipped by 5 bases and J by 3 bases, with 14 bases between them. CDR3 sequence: CASSPWTEIYEQYF. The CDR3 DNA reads TGTGCCAGCAGTCCCTGGACGGAAATCTACGAGCAGTACTTC.

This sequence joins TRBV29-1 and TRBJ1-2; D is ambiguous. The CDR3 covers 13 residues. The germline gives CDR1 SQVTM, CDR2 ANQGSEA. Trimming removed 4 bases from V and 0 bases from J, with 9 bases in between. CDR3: CSVGGLANYGYTF. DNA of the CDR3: TGCAGCGTTGGAGGGTTAGCTAACTATGGCTACACCTTC.

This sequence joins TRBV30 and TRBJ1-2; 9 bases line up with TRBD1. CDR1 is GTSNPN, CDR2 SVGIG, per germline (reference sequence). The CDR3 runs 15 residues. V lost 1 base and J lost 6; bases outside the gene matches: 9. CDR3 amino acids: CAWSGGQGGLHGYTF. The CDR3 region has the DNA TGTGCCTGGAGTGGGGGACAGGGAGGGCTCCATGGCTACACCTTC.

The CDR3 loop reads CSGGGGQTEAFF. The CDR3 DNA reads TGCAGCGGTGGCGGGGGGCAAACTGAAGCTTTCTTT. The chain links TRBV29-1 to TRBJ1-1; tentatively, D is TRBD1 (6 bases). The germline CDR1 and CDR2 sequences are SQVTM and ANQGSEA. The CDR3 has 12 amino acids. The ends were cut back, 7 bases at V and 5 bases at J, with 14 bases in the middle.

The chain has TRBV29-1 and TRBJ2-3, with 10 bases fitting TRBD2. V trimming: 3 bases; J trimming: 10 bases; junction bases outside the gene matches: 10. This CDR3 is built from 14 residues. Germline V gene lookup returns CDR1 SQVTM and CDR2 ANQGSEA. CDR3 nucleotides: TGCAGCGTTGAGCCTAGCGGGGGCCTTCGCGCGCAGTATTTT. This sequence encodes CSVEPSGGLRAQYF.

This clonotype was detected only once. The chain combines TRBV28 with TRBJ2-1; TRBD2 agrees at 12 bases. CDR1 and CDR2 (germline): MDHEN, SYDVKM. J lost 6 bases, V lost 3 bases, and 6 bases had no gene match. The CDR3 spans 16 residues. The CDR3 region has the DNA TGTGCCAGCAGTTTTCCGGGACTAGCGGGTATCAATGAGCAGTTCTTC. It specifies CASSFPGLAGINEQFF.

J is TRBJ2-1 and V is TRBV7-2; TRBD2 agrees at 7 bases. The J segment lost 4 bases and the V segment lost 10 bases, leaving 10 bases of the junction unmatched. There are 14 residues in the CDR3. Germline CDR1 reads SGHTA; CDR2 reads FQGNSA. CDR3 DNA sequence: TGTGCCACTCCGCGGGCTAGCGGATACAATGAGCAGTTCTTC. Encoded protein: CATPRASGYNEQFF.

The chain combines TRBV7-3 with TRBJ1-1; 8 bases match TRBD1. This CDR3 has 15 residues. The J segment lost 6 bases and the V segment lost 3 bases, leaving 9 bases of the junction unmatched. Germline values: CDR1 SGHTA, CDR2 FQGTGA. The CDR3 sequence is CASSFTGGPLAEAFF. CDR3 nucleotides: TGTGCCAGCAGCTTTACAGGGGGGCCGCTTGCTGAAGCTTTCTTT. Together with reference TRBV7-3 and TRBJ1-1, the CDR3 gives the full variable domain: GAGVSQTPSNKVTEKGKYVELRCDPISGHTALYWYRQSLGQGPEFLIYFQGTGAADDSGLPNDRFFAVRPEGSVSTLKIQRTERGDSAVYLCASSFTGGPLAEAFFGQGTRLTVV.

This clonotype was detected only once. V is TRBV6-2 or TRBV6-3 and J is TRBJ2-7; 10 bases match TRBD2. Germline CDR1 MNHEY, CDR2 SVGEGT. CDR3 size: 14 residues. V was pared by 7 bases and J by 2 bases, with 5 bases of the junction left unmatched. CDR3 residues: CASNLAGAAYEQYF. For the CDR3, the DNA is TGTGCCAGCAATCTAGCGGGAGCTGCCTACGAGCAGTACTTC.

CDR3 bases: TGCGCCAGCAGTCAACTCCACTTTCCGGGACCCCGCTACGAGCAGTACTTC. It translates to CASSQLHFPGPRYEQYF. This chain joins TRBV23-1 and TRBJ2-7; D may correspond to TRBD1 or TRBD2 (5 bases each). TRBV23-1 is reported as an ORF; its role is uncertain. Trimming took off 2 bases at V and 3 bases at J, with 20 bases between the two ends. The CDR3 totals 17 residues.

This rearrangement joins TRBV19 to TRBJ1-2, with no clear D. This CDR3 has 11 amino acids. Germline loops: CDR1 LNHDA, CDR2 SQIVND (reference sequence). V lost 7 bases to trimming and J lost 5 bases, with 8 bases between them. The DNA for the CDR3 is TGTGCCAGTACCCCTGGTTATGGCTACACCTTC. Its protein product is CASTPGYGYTF.

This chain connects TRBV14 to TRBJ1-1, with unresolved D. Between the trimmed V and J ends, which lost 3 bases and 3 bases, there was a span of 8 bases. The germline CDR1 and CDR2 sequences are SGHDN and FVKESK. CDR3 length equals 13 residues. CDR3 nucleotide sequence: TGTGCCAGCAGCCAGGTGGCTCACACTGAAGCTTTCTTT. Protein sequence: CASSQVAHTEAFF.

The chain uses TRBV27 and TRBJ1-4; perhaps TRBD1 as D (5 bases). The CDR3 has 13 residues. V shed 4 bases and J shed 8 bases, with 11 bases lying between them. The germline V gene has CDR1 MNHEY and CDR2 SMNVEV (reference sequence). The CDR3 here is CASSSGLGEKLFF. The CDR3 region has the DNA TGTGCCAGCAGTTCAGGGTTAGGGGAAAAACTGTTTTTT.

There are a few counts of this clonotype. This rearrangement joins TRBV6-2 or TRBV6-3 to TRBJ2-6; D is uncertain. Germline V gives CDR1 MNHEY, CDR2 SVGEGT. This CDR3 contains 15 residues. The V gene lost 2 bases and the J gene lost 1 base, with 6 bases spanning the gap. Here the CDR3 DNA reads TGTGCCAGCAGTTACGGACCGTCTGGGGCCAACGTCCTGACTTTC. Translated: CASSYGPSGANVLTF.